The text below deals with one T cell receptor (beta chain). The antigen is unknown. This record comes from a study of beta chain features in type 1 diabetes. Since all of the isolated RNA was reverse transcribed, expressed TCRB transcripts were what got sequenced. Data came from immunoSEQ multiplex PCR; TCRdb stores just in-frame clones and leaves some out. This sample has about 150,000 clones, with 7.8% found just once. CDR3 size: 15 residues. Germline loops: CDR1 SGHDN, CDR2 FVKESK. V lost 3 bases, J lost 2 bases, and 4 bases stayed unmatched. Study observations and caveats: Within the patient group, naive, central memory and Treg TCRB repertoires appeared more similar to each other than within healthy donors. A moderate, significant TCRB CDR3 shortening appeared in type 1 diabetes across four CD4+ subsets.

The chain joins TRBV14 to TRBJ1-2; 9 bases agree with TRBD1. Sequencing used central memory CD4+ T cells from blood. The clonotype originates from a woman in her forties with type 1 diabetes. The chain's CDR3 is CASSQRQGVNYGYTF. Here the CDR3 DNA reads TGTGCCAGCAGCCAGCGACAGGGGGTAAACTATGGCTACACCTTC. The full variable domain, its missing parts supplied by reference TRBV14 and TRBJ1-2, is EAGVTQFPSHSVIEKGQTVTLRCDPISGHDNLYWYRRVMGKEIKFLLHFVKESKQDESGMPNNRFLAERTGGTYSTLKVQPAELEDSGVYFCASSQRQGVNYGYTFGSGTRLTVV.